This T cell receptor (beta chain) came from a study of CD8+CD57+ T cells in acquired aplastic anemia. The study, taken as a whole, reports: Patients had roughly 30 CD8+ CDR3 sequences in common with controls (the shared set).

CD8+CD57+ cell expansion had been shown by flow cytometry in patients chosen for sequencing. This clonotype was counted many times. Its antigen is currently unknown. Profiling of TCR beta VDJ combinations and CDR3 sequences used genomic DNA as template. TCRdb analysed the reads with MiXCR anew, one entry per CDR3 protein. The sample includes some 170,000 distinct CDR3 sequences, around 50% of them seen just once. Germline CDR1 reads DFQATT; CDR2 reads SNEGSKA (reference sequence). This CDR3 spans 17 amino acids. V shed 7 bases, J shed 3 bases, and the junction held 15 bases outside the gene matches. The chain links TRBV20-1 to TRBJ2-3; the match to TRBD2 covers 11 bases. The sequence derives from a human donor with aplastic anemia. Sequenced material: sorted CD4+, CD8+, or CD8+CD57+ T cells (not recorded which) from PBMCs. The CDR3 here is CSVNSPGSSGGTDTQYF. DNA of the CDR3: TGCAGTGTTAATAGTCCAGGGTCTAGCGGGGGGACAGATACGCAGTATTTT.